These 14 T cell receptor beta chains originate from one sample sequenced in a study of OX40 agonist ivuxolimab in advanced cancers. Libraries were prepared by immunoSEQ multiplex PCR; TCRdb keeps only in-frame clonotypes and omits some of them. This table has 85,000 to 90,000 clones, more than 80% appearing once. Source: CD4+ or CD8+ T cells sorted from blood, taken in a trial of the OX40 agonist ivuxolimab. Source of these receptors: an adult with an advanced solid tumor such as melanoma, head and neck, liver or kidney cancer.

The J gene is TRBJ1-1, the V gene TRBV14; D remains ambiguous. This CDR3 is built from 16 residues. The germline V and J ends were trimmed by 0 bases and 0 bases, with 11 bases remaining between them. Germline V lookup: CDR1 SGHDN, CDR2 FVKESK. DNA of the CDR3: TGTGCCAGCAGCCAAGATTTAGGGCAGGTGAACACTGAAGCTTTCTTT. As protein: CASSQDLGQVNTEAFF.

The chain employs TRBV5-6 and TRBJ2-3; D gene unclear. Trimming left V 0 bases short and J 4 bases short, with 9 bases between. Germline V gene lookup returns CDR1 SGHDT and CDR2 YYEEEE. The CDR3 has 14 residues. CDR3 nucleotide sequence: TGTGCCAGCAGCTTGGTAGTTTTTGCAGATACGCAGTATTTT. It translates to CASSLVVFADTQYF.

The chain joins TRBV28 to TRBJ1-2; maybe TRBD1 (5 bases). This CDR3 spans 14 amino acids. Trimming stripped 7 bases from V and 5 bases from J, with 17 bases between. Germline CDR1 MDHEN, CDR2 SYDVKM. The CDR3: CASTGSRGSYGYTF. In nucleotides, the CDR3 is TGTGCCAGCACCGGGAGCCGGGGGAGTTATGGCTACACCTTC.

The chain employs TRBV5-1 and TRBJ1-1; weak D call: TRBD1 (5 bases). Per the germline V gene, CDR1 is SGHRS and CDR2 is YFSETQ. V was trimmed by 2 bases and J by 4 bases, leaving 9 bases between them. The CDR3 contains 13 residues. DNA for the CDR3: TGCGCCAGCAGCTTAATCGGGGGCACTGAAGCTTTCTTT. Translated, it gives CASSLIGGTEAFF.

Written as DNA, the CDR3 is TGTGCCAGCAGTTTTAGGGTGGCTACCGGGGAGCTGTTTTTT. Protein sequence: CASSFRVATGELFF. This chain connects TRBV13 to TRBJ2-2, with no clear D. The CDR3 has 14 amino acids. The V and J ends lost 6 bases and 5 bases respectively, with 13 bases between them. Germline assignment: CDR1 PRHDT and CDR2 FYEKMQ (reference sequence).

This clone was detected only a few times. This chain links TRBV14 with TRBJ2-5, with 8 bases identical to TRBD2. The V segment lost 3 bases and the J segment 1 base; nucleotides outside the gene matches: 7. Looked up from germline, CDR1 is SGHDN and CDR2 is FVKESK. CDR3 length: 16 residues. CDR3 sequence reads: CASSHHSGAPQETQYF. The CDR3 DNA follows: TGTGCCAGCAGCCATCATAGCGGGGCGCCCCAAGAGACCCAGTACTTC.

The chain combines TRBV5-5 with TRBJ2-3; no clear D. Germline lookup yields CDR1 SGHKS and CDR2 YYEKEE (reference sequence). CDR3 length: 17 amino acids. With 0 bases removed from V and 1 base from J, the gap between germline ends came to 15 bases. CDR3 in DNA: TGTGCCAGCAGCTTGGATTACAGTTCCGAGGGCACAGATACGCAGTATTTT. Translating gives CASSLDYSSEGTDTQYF.

The genes are TRBV27 and TRBJ1-6, with 7 bases that match TRBD1. The germline V gene encodes CDR1 MNHEY and CDR2 SMNVEV (reference sequence). The V segment lost 4 bases and the J segment 5 bases; nucleotides outside the gene matches: 2. There are 14 residues in the CDR3. This chain's CDR3 is CASSSQGDNSPLHF. The CDR3 bases are TGTGCCAGCAGTTCCCAGGGGGATAATTCACCCCTCCACTTT.

V gene TRBV7-3 combines with J gene TRBJ2-2; no reliable D call. The CDR3 length is 13 residues. Germline CDR1 SGHTA, CDR2 FQGTGA. The V end lost 5 bases, the J end lost 0 bases, and 4 bases lay between the germline ends. CDR3 bases: TGTGCCAGCAGCCTATCGAACACCGGGGAGCTGTTTTTT. Translating it yields CASSLSNTGELFF.

The genes are TRBV6-5 and TRBJ1-3; unclear D gene. The V gene lost 2 bases and the J gene lost 0 bases, with 8 bases spanning the gap. The CDR3 has 15 residues. Germline V gene sequence: CDR1 MNHEY, CDR2 SVGAGI. CDR3 in amino acids: CASSYQAGSGNTIYF. The CDR3, as DNA: TGTGCCAGCAGTTACCAGGCGGGCTCTGGAAACACCATATATTTT.

About this clone itself: In the same sample, other DNA sequences code for this CDR3. The V and J genes are TRBV7-2 and TRBJ1-2; a weak D match, TRBD1 (5 bases). Germline V CDR1 and CDR2: SGHTA, FQGNSA. V was pared by 5 bases and J by 8 bases, with 12 bases between. This CDR3 is 12 amino acids long. CDR3 protein: CASSPQGSGYTF. For the CDR3, the DNA is TGTGCCAGCAGCCCCCAGGGTAGCGGCTACACCTTC.

The chain links TRBV28 to TRBJ1-2, with TRBD1 identical over 7 bases. The germline CDR1 and CDR2 sequences are MDHEN and SYDVKM. This CDR3 is 13 amino acids long. V lost 6 bases to trimming and J lost 5 bases; unmatched junction nucleotides: 6. As DNA, the CDR3 is TGTGCCAGCAGGACGGGACAGCCTTATGGCTACACCTTC. Residues: CASRTGQPYGYTF.

Here the CDR3 reads CASSQTGAGTEAFF. CDR3 nucleotides: TGTGCCAGCAGCCAGACAGGGGCTGGCACTGAAGCTTTCTTT. This chain joins TRBV7-9 and TRBJ1-1; 8 nucleotides line up with TRBD1. This CDR3 is built from 14 residues. CDR1 SEHNR and CDR2 FQNEAQ come from the germline V gene (reference sequence). V lost 5 bases to trimming and J lost 4 bases; unmatched junction nucleotides: 6.

CDR3 sequence (DNA): TGTGCCAGCAGCTTAAGGCCAGATTCAACAGATACGCAGTATTTT. Protein product: CASSLRPDSTDTQYF. V is TRBV7-2 and J is TRBJ2-3; D remains unclear. Germline CDR1 SGHTA, CDR2 FQGNSA. V lost 2 bases, J lost 3 bases, and 12 bases lay in between. The CDR3 covers 15 residues.